Listed below are T cell receptor beta chains from one sample, sequenced in a study of blood T cell repertoires in COVID-19. Only in-frame clones appear in the TCRdb table, and some are missing; sequencing was by immunoSEQ multiplex PCR. The sample lists fewer than 60,000 clones, about 88% occurring once. Sequencing was carried out using peripheral blood. Receptors were obtained from a human donor in a cohort sampled during active COVID-19. Each CDR3 is given with its conserved first and last residue. D genes are given only for firm matches. Some rows mark clone size as missing; the rest say once, few, many or name a class of expanded clone.

>TRBD1|TRBJ1-6|TRBV9|NA
CASSQGTGETPLHF
TGTGCCAGCAGCCAAGGGACAGGGGAAACACCCCTCCACTTT
>NA|TRBJ1-1|TRBV19|NA
CASIGTLNTEAFF
TGTGCCAGTATTGGCACCTTGAACACTGAAGCTTTCTTT
>NA|TRBJ1-2|TRBV5-8|once
CASEEGKYGYTF
TGTGCCAGCGAAGAGGGAAAGTATGGCTACACCTTC
>TRBD2|TRBJ2-7|TRBV6-5|NA
CASSYGAGVQYF
TGTGCCAGCAGTTACGGGGCGGGAGTGCAGTACTTC
>NA|TRBJ2-5|TRBV4-2|NA
CASSQVRGPEETQYF
TGTGCCAGCAGCCAAGTCAGGGGACCTGAAGAGACCCAGTACTTC
>NA|TRBJ1-2|TRBV20-1|NA
CSASRTTGYTF
TGCAGTGCGAGCCGGACAACTGGCTACACCTTC
>TRBD1|TRBJ1-5|TRBV19|NA
CASQGQGAPQPQHF
TGTGCCAGCCAAGGACAGGGGGCCCCTCAGCCCCAGCATTTT
>TRBD2|TRBJ2-3|TRBV7-2|NA
CASSFTGTSVSTDTQYF
TGTGCCAGCAGCTTCACCGGGACTAGCGTTAGCACAGATACGCAGTATTTT
>NA|TRBJ1-1|TRBV12-3/TRBV12-4|NA
CASSRVSNTEAFF
TGTGCCAGCAGCCGCGTTTCGAACACTGAAGCTTTCTTT
>TRBD2|TRBJ2-3|TRBV5-1|NA
CASSLAPSGSRADTQYF
TGCGCCAGCAGCTTGGCCCCTAGCGGGAGTAGGGCAGATACGCAGTATTTT
>TRBD1|TRBJ2-3|TRBV6-5|NA
CASRRTGYADTQYF
TGTGCCAGCAGGCGGACAGGTTACGCAGATACGCAGTATTTT
>TRBD1|TRBJ2-7|TRBV10-1|NA
CASSAGTGGTYEQYF
TGCGCCAGCAGTGCGGGGACAGGGGGGACCTACGAGCAGTACTTC
>TRBD1|TRBJ1-1|TRBV15|once
CATSRSFQGDAFF
TGTGCCACCAGCAGGTCTTTCCAGGGGGATGCTTTCTTT
>NA|TRBJ1-5|TRBV25-1|NA
CASSSGGVSQPQHF
TGTGCCAGCAGTTCGGGGGGGGTGAGTCAGCCCCAGCATTTT
>NA|TRBJ2-2|TRBV12-3/TRBV12-4|NA
CASGTRITGELFF
TGTGCCTCAGGGACACGGATCACCGGGGAGCTGTTTTTT
>TRBD2|TRBJ2-7|TRBV23-1|NA
CASSLPGGSCEQYF
TGCGCCAGCAGTCTCCCCGGGGGGTCCTGCGAGCAGTACTTC
>TRBD2|TRBJ2-5|TRBV10-3|NA
CAIRGLGQETQYF
TGTGCCATAAGAGGACTAGGTCAAGAGACCCAGTACTTC
>TRBD2|TRBJ2-7|TRBV6-5|NA
CASSHPSGSSYEQYF
TGTGCCAGCAGCCACCCTAGCGGGAGCTCCTACGAGCAGTACTTC
>TRBD2|TRBJ2-2|TRBV4-1|NA
CASSSRETSQGAGELFF
TGCGCCAGTAGCTCCCGTGAGACTAGCCAGGGAGCCGGGGAGCTGTTTTTT
>TRBD1|TRBJ2-7|TRBV10-3|NA
CATRRDRDLSEQYF
TGTGCCACCCGTCGGGACAGGGATCTTAGCGAGCAGTACTTC
>TRBD1|TRBJ1-2|TRBV5-6|NA
CASSTGALPGYTF
TGTGCCAGCAGCACAGGGGCCCTACCTGGCTACACCTTC
>NA|TRBJ1-1|TRBV12-3/TRBV12-4|NA
CASSLLPTEAFF
TGTGCCAGCAGTTTACTACCCACTGAAGCTTTCTTT
>TRBD1|TRBJ1-1|TRBV4-2|NA
CASSQQQGADTEAFF
TGTGCCAGCAGCCAGCAACAGGGGGCGGACACTGAAGCTTTCTTT
>NA|TRBJ1-2|TRBV11-3|few
CASSFSQHYGYTF
TGTGCCAGCAGCTTCTCACAGCACTATGGCTACACCTTC
>NA|TRBJ2-2|TRBV7-3|NA
CASSVAENTGELFF
TGTGCCAGCAGCGTAGCGGAGAACACCGGGGAGCTGTTTTTT
>TRBD1|TRBJ2-5|TRBV19|NA
CASSDRDRGQETQYF
TGTGCCAGTAGTGACCGGGACAGGGGGCAAGAGACCCAGTACTTC
>TRBD2|TRBJ2-1|TRBV15|once
CATSSSSGRNLNEQFF
TGTGCCACCAGCAGTTCTAGCGGGAGGAACCTCAATGAGCAGTTCTTC
>NA|TRBJ2-7|TRBV4-1|NA
CASSQNPRRPGSYEQYF
TGCGCCAGCAGCCAAAATCCCCGGAGGCCCGGATCCTACGAGCAGTACTTC
>TRBD1|TRBJ1-2|TRBV4-1|NA
CASSRPTGDYGYTF
TGCGCCAGCAGCCGTCCGACAGGGGACTATGGCTACACCTTC
>TRBD2|TRBJ2-7|TRBV4-2|NA
CASSQEGTSSPQYF
TGTGCCAGCAGCCAAGAGGGGACTAGCTCGCCACAGTACTTC
>NA|TRBJ1-5|TRBV19|NA
CASSKGRGGNQPQHF
TGTGCCAGTAGTAAAGGGCGGGGGGGCAATCAGCCCCAGCATTTT
>NA|TRBJ2-7|TRBV20-1|NA
CSAQGSEQYF
TGCAGTGCCCAGGGTAGCGAGCAGTACTTC
>NA|TRBJ2-6|TRBV5-4|NA
CASSLDRANVLTF
TGTGCCAGCAGCTTGGACAGGGCCAACGTCCTGACTTTC
>NA|TRBJ1-1|TRBV6-4|NA
CASSDSSLNTEAFF
TGTGCCAGCAGTGACTCATCCTTGAACACTGAAGCTTTCTTT
>TRBD1|TRBJ2-7|TRBV10-3|NA
CAISVQGANEQYF
TGTGCCATCAGTGTTCAGGGGGCCAACGAGCAGTACTTC
>TRBD2|TRBJ2-6|TRBV7-3|NA
CASSSRGTAYGSGANVLTF
TGTGCCAGCAGCTCGCGGGGGACCGCCTATGGGTCTGGGGCCAACGTCCTGACTTTC
>TRBD2|TRBJ2-7|TRBV5-1|NA
CASSLGGLAGIYEQYF
TGCGCCAGCAGCTTGGGGGGACTAGCGGGAATCTACGAGCAGTACTTC
>TRBD1|TRBJ2-5|TRBV27|NA
CASSPRDRAETQYF
TGTGCCAGCAGCCCCCGGGACAGGGCTGAGACCCAGTACTTC
>NA|TRBJ2-5|TRBV24-1|NA
CATSERGETQYF
TGTGCCACCAGTGAACGGGGGGAGACCCAGTACTTC
>NA|TRBJ2-7|TRBV19|NA
CASSIGGSTYEQYF
TGTGCCAGTAGTATTGGAGGGTCCACCTACGAGCAGTACTTC
>NA|TRBJ2-7|TRBV5-6|NA
CASSFAGEITYEQYF
TGTGCCAGCAGCTTCGCAGGGGAAATCACCTACGAGCAGTACTTC
>NA|TRBJ1-1|TRBV6-4|NA
CASRSTGNTEAFF
TGTGCCAGCAGGAGTACGGGGAACACTGAAGCTTTCTTT
>NA|TRBJ1-2|TRBV7-2|NA
CASSPTRRGYTF
TGTGCCAGCAGCCCTACCAGGCGTGGCTACACCTTC
>NA|TRBJ2-7|TRBV13|NA
CASKRTGSVEQYF
TGTGCCAGCAAAAGGACTGGGAGCGTGGAGCAGTACTTC
>NA|TRBJ2-3|TRBV4-1|NA
CASSQGEGADTQYF
TGCGCCAGCAGCCAAGGGGAGGGGGCAGATACGCAGTATTTT
>NA|TRBJ1-4|TRBV19|NA
CASSLYRATNEKLFF
TGTGCCAGTAGTCTATACCGTGCAACTAATGAAAAACTGTTTTTT
>NA|TRBJ2-1|TRBV5-8|NA
CASSFFYYNEQFF
TGTGCCAGCAGCTTTTTTTACTACAATGAGCAGTTCTTC
>TRBD1|TRBJ1-2|TRBV20-1|NA
CSASEGGYYGYTF
TGCAGTGCTAGTGAAGGGGGCTACTATGGCTACACCTTC
>TRBD1|TRBJ1-5|TRBV19|NA
CASRTGGEGNQPQHF
TGTGCCAGTAGAACAGGGGGTGAGGGCAATCAGCCCCAGCATTTT
>NA|TRBJ1-4|TRBV7-8|NA
CASEAGLSTNEKLFF
TGTGCCAGCGAAGCGGGCCTATCAACTAATGAAAAACTGTTTTTT
>NA|TRBJ2-1|TRBV18|NA
CASSESGTGGDEQFF
TGTGCCAGCTCGGAAAGCGGGACGGGGGGCGATGAGCAGTTCTTC